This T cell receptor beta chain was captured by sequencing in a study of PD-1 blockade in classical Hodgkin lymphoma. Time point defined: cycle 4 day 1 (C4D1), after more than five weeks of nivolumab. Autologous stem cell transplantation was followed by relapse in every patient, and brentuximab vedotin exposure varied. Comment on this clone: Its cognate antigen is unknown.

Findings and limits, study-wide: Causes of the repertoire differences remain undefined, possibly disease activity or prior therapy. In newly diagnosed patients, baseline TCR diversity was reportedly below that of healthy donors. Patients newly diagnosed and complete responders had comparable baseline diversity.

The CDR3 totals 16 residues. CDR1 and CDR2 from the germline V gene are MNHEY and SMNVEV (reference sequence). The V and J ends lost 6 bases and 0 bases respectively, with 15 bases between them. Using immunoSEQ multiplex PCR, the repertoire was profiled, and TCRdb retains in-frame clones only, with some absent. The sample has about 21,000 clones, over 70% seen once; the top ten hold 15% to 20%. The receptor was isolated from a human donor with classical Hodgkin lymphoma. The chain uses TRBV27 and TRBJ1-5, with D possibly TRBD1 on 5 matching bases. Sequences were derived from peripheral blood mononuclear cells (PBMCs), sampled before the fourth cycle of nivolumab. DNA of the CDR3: TGTGCCAGCAGCTCGTCGGGGGTTTATAGCAATCAGCCCCAGCATTTT. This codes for CASSSSGVYSNQPQHF.